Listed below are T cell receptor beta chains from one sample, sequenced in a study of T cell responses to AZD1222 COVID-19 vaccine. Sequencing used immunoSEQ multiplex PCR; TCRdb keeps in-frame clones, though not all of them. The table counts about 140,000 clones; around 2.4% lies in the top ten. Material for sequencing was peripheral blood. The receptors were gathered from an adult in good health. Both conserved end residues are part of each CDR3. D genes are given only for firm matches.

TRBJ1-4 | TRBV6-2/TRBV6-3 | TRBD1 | CASSPIFDRVEKKRDEKLFF | TGTGCCAGCAGTCCAATCTTCGACAGGGTGGAGAAGAAAAGGGATGAAAAACTGTTTTTT
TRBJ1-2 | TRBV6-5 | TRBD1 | CASSPRQGYSGGYTF | TGTGCCAGCAGTCCAAGACAGGGGTATTCAGGAGGCTACACCTTC
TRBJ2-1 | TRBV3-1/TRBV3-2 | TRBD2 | CASSQRLGLASYNEQFF | TGTGCCAGCAGCCAAAGGCTCGGACTAGCCTCCTACAATGAGCAGTTCTTC
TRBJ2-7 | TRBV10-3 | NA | CATRTGSTEQYF | TGTGCCACCCGGACCGGCTCAACCGAGCAGTACTTC
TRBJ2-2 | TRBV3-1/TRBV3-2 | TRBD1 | CASSSGTGLIGELFF | TGTGCCAGCAGCTCCGGGACAGGGCTCATCGGGGAGCTGTTTTTT
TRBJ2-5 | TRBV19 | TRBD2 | CASSMLAGRQTQYF | TGTGCCAGTAGTATGTTAGCGGGGAGGCAGACCCAGTACTTC
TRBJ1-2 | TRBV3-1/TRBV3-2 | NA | CASSQIGSGSYGYTF | TGTGCCAGCAGCCAAATAGGGTCGGGGAGCTATGGCTACACCTTC
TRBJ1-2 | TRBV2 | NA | CASSGTENGYTF | TGTGCCAGCAGTGGGACAGAAAATGGCTACACCTTC
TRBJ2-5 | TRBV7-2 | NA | CASRQETQYF | TGTGCCAGCAGGCAAGAGACCCAGTACTTC
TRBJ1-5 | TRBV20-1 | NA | CSASLPRSSYQPQHF | TGCAGTGCTAGTCTTCCCAGGAGTTCTTATCAGCCCCAGCATTTT
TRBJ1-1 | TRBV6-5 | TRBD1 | CASSRDRGNTEAFF | TGTGCCAGCAGCCGCGACAGGGGCAACACTGAAGCTTTCTTT
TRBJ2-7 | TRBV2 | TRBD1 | CASNGQGGYEQYF | TGTGCCAGCAACGGACAGGGGGGCTACGAGCAGTACTTC
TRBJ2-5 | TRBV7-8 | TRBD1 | CASSSWTGMETQYF | TGTGCCAGCAGCTCGTGGACAGGGATGGAGACCCAGTACTTC
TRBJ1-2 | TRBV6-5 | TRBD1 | CASSYTTGGGYGYTF | TGTGCCAGCAGTTACACAACAGGGGGAGGCTATGGCTACACCTTC
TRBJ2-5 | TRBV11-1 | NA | CASSQGGAVGTQYF | TGTGCCAGCAGCCAGGGTGGGGCAGTAGGGACCCAGTACTTC
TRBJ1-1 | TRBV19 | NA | CASSPRQDGEAFF | TGTGCCAGTAGTCCCCGACAGGATGGTGAAGCTTTCTTT
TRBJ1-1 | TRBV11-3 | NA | CASSLTANTEAFF | TGTGCCAGCAGCCTGACAGCGAACACTGAAGCTTTCTTT
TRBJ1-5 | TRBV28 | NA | CASSLAGGSPNQPQHF | TGTGCCAGCAGTTTGGCCGGGGGGTCCCCTAATCAGCCCCAGCATTTT
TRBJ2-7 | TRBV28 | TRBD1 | CASSTPLTRDRGFYEQYF | TGTGCCAGCAGTACTCCTCTGACCCGGGACAGGGGATTCTACGAGCAGTACTTC
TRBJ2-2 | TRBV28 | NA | CASSFTGGGIGELFF | TGTGCCAGCAGTTTCACGGGGGGCGGGATCGGGGAGCTGTTTTTT
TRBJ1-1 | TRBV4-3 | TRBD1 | CASSQDPWGDRSEAFF | TGCGCCAGCAGCCAAGATCCGTGGGGGGACAGGTCTGAAGCTTTCTTT
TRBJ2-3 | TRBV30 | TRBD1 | CAWRGDRGSGDTQYF | TGTGCCTGGAGAGGGGACAGGGGTAGCGGGGATACGCAGTATTTT
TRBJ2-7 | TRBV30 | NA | CAARRRARDEQYF | TGTGCCGCGAGGAGGAGGGCCCGGGACGAGCAGTACTTC
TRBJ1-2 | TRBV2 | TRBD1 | CASTADRGLGYTF | TGTGCCAGCACGGCGGACAGGGGGCTAGGCTACACCTTC
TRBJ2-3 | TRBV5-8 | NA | CASSLEGASTDTQYF | TGTGCCAGCAGCTTGGAAGGTGCAAGCACAGATACGCAGTATTTT
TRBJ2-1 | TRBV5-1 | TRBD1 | CASRPGTGSDEQFF | TGCGCCAGCAGGCCCGGGACAGGGAGCGATGAGCAGTTCTTC
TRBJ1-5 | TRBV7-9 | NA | CASSPDSQPQHF | TGTGCCAGCAGCCCTGACTCCCAGCCCCAGCATTTT
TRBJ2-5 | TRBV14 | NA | CASSQVFVEDSLRETQYF | TGTGCCAGCAGCCAAGTTTTTGTCGAGGACAGCCTCCGAGAGACCCAGTACTTC
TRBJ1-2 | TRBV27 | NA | CASSFSGGGYTF | TGTGCCAGCAGTTTCTCGGGGGGTGGCTACACCTTC
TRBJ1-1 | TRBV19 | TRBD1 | CASSMTGEAEAFF | TGTGCCAGTAGTATGACAGGGGAGGCTGAAGCTTTCTTT
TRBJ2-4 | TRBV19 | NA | CASSIGTSEAKNIQYF | TGTGCCAGTAGTATAGGGACTTCAGAGGCCAAAAACATTCAGTACTTC
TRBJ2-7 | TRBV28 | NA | CDVPPGAYEQYF | TGTGACGTACCACCGGGTGCCTACGAGCAGTACTTC
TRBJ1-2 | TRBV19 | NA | CASSINGPNYGYTF | TGTGCCAGTAGTATAAATGGACCTAACTATGGCTACACCTTC
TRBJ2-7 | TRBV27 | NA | CASSYTGIPYEQYF | TGTGCCAGCAGCTACACAGGGATTCCTTACGAGCAGTACTTC
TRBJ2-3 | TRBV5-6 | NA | CASSFTSFRTDTQYF | TGTGCCAGCAGCTTCACTAGTTTTAGGACAGATACGCAGTATTTT
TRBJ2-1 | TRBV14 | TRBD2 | CASSPYSGGAYNEQFF | TGTGCCAGCAGCCCATATAGCGGGGGGGCCTACAATGAGCAGTTCTTC
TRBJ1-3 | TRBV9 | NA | CASSTRGQGNTIYF | TGTGCCAGCAGCACCCGCGGGCAGGGAAACACCATATATTTT
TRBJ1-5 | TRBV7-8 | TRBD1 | CASSLARDRGNQPQHF | TGTGCCAGCAGCTTAGCAAGGGACAGGGGGAATCAGCCCCAGCATTTT
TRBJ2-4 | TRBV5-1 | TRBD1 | CASSGTGNENIQYF | TGCGCCAGCAGCGGGACAGGGAACGAAAACATTCAGTACTTC
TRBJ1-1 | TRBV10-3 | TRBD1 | CAIRASTGGISEAFF | TGTGCCATCAGGGCATCGACAGGGGGGATTTCTGAAGCTTTCTTT